This T cell receptor beta chain emerged from a study of technical replicates of blood from a handful of donors. Germline CDR1 and CDR2: SGDLS and YYNGEE. The CDR3 runs 15 residues. V lost 5 bases, J lost 0 bases, and 9 bases lay in between. Measured with immunoSEQ multiplex PCR; TCRdb has only the in-frame clones, and not every one. The table shows 65,000 to 80,000 clones, with 95% to 98% occurring only once. The chain combines TRBV9 with TRBJ2-6; no clear D. This TCR derives from a human donor in good health. The sample taken for sequencing was T cells isolated from PBMCs. This chain's CDR3 is CASSNTVSGANVLTF. The DNA for the CDR3 is TGTGCCAGCAGTAATACAGTCTCTGGGGCCAACGTCCTGACTTTC.